This T cell receptor beta chain was recovered during a study of T-cell reconstitution after alpha-beta-depleted transplantation in children. Library preparation (for TCRbeta) was performed with unique molecular identifiers. A single record per CDR3 protein comes from TCRdb applying MiXCR to the PCR reads. The sample holds about 640,000 distinct CDR3 sequences, approximately 16% seen once. V lost 5 bases, J lost 13 bases, and 21 bases lay in between. CDR3 length: 15 residues. From germline, CDR1 is SGHAT and CDR2 FQDESV (reference sequence). The receptor comes from a human donor who donated a stem cell graft to a child with acute myeloid leukemia. Here the sequenced sample was PBMCs from the stem cell graft donor, taken from the stem cell graft. V usage is TRBV11-1 and J usage is TRBJ1-6, with D maybe TRBD1 (6 bases). For the CDR3, the DNA is TGTGCCAGCAGCCGTACCCGGGACAACCTTTCCCCCCTCCACTTT. Its translation is CASSRTRDNLSPLHF.